The 24 T cell receptor beta chains below all came from one sample that was sequenced in a study of shared clonotypes between healthy human individuals. Using immunoSEQ multiplex PCR, the repertoire was profiled, and TCRdb retains in-frame clones only, with some absent. The repertoire holds some 1,100,000 clones, with 70% to 80% as singletons. The specimen was memory CD4+ T cells from PBMCs. Subset reported: CD45RA-negative fraction. All receptors derive from a man between 18 and 29 years old in good health. Some clones in this sample may be carry-over from other donors' samples.

CDR3 sequence: CASSPRLASYNEQFF. The CDR3 DNA is TGTGCCAGCAGCCCCCGCCTAGCGAGCTACAATGAGCAGTTCTTC. The V and J genes are TRBV7-3 and TRBJ2-1; D may be TRBD2 (6 bases). This CDR3 has 15 amino acids. Germline V CDR1 and CDR2: SGHTA, FQGTGA. The V gene lost 5 bases and the J gene lost 3 bases, with 14 bases spanning the gap. The full variable domain, rest sourced from reference TRBV7-3 and TRBJ2-1, is GAGVSQTPSNKVTEKGKYVELRCDPISGHTALYWYRQSLGQGPEFLIYFQGTGAADDSGLPNDRFFAVRPEGSVSTLKIQRTERGDSAVYLCASSPRLASYNEQFFGPGTRLTVL.

The chain uses TRBV11-2 and TRBJ2-6; the match to TRBD1 covers 7 bases. Germline CDR1 is SGHAT and CDR2 is FQNNGV. V lost 7 bases to trimming and J lost 0 bases; unmatched junction nucleotides: 9. This CDR3 has 17 residues. The CDR3 DNA follows: TGTGCCAGCACCCAGCTAAGGACAGGCTCTGGGGCCAACGTCCTGACTTTC. This translates into CASTQLRTGSGANVLTF. Combining the CDR3 with reference TRBV11-2 and TRBJ2-6 gives the whole variable domain EAGVAQSPRYKIIEKRQSVAFWCNPISGHATLYWYQQILGQGPKLLIQFQNNGVVDDSQLPKDRFSAERLKGVDSTLKIQPAKLEDSAVYLCASTQLRTGSGANVLTFGAGSRLTVL.

This clone was observed a few times. This chain connects TRBV7-8 to TRBJ1-2; TRBD1 matches 7 bases. Germline V CDR1 and CDR2: SGHVS, FQNEAQ. V trimming: 5 bases; J trimming: 4 bases; junction bases outside the gene matches: 7. The CDR3 length is 14 residues. In nucleotides, the CDR3 is TGTGCCAGCAGCCCCCTAGGGACAGTCTATGGCTACACCTTC. This encodes CASSPLGTVYGYTF.

This chain joins TRBV5-5 and TRBJ1-1, with D perhaps matching TRBD1 (5 bases). V was pared by 5 bases and J by 1 base, with 15 bases between. Germline CDR1 and CDR2: SGHKS and YYEKEE (reference sequence). The CDR3 spans 15 residues. The CDR3 sequence is CASRSGDGKNTEAFF. The DNA for the CDR3 is TGTGCCAGCAGGTCTGGGGACGGCAAGAACACTGAAGCTTTCTTT.

This clone was seen a few times. The rearrangement links TRBV29-1 to TRBJ1-1; 7 positions match TRBD1. CDR1 and CDR2 (germline): SQVTM, ANQGSEA. V was clipped by 7 bases and J by 6 bases; unmatched bases: 11. The CDR3 contains 13 residues. The DNA of the CDR3 is TGCAGCGCTGTCCCGACAGGGCAACCTGAAGCTTTCTTT. Encoded protein: CSAVPTGQPEAFF.

As regards this clone: The same CDR3 arises from other DNA sequences in this sample as well. The chain links TRBV5-1 to TRBJ2-3; 12 nucleotides align to TRBD2. CDR3 length: 16 amino acids. Germline V gene data show CDR1 as SGHRS and CDR2 as YFSETQ. J gave up 0 bases and V 4 bases, and 3 bases lay outside the gene matches. CDR3 DNA sequence: TGCGCCAGCAGCAAAGGGACTAGCGGGAGCACAGATACGCAGTATTTT. Translated: CASSKGTSGSTDTQYF.

Points on this clone: A read error may produce the germline difference seen at one junction end. V usage is TRBV28 and J usage is TRBJ2-7; possibly TRBD1 for D (6 bases). Germline-derived CDR1 and CDR2 are MDHEN and SYDVKM. The CDR3 is made up of 13 amino acids. As DNA, the CDR3 is TGTGCCAGCAGTTTCCTAGGCAGGGGAGAGGTGGACTTC. Residues: CASSFLGRGEVDF.

The chain uses TRBV25-1 and TRBJ1-2; D is undetermined. The CDR3 has 12 residues. Germline lookup yields CDR1 MGHDK and CDR2 SYGVNS. The V gene lost 7 bases and the J gene lost 2 bases, with 8 bases spanning the gap. This CDR3 reads CASMGQNYGYTF. The CDR3 coding sequence is TGTGCCAGCATGGGTCAAAACTATGGCTACACCTTC.

This clone was counted at least ten times. The genes are TRBV2 and TRBJ2-5; tentative D call: TRBD2 (5 bases). The CDR3 length is 13 residues. CDR1 SNHLY and CDR2 FYNNEI come from the germline V gene. The V end was cut by 7 bases, the J end by 5 bases, with 14 bases between. In DNA form, the CDR3 reads TGTGCCAGCAACGACGGGATGGGGGAGACCCAGTACTTC. This gives the protein CASNDGMGETQYF.

This chain joins TRBV2 and TRBJ1-4; 8 bases match TRBD1. CDR3 length equals 15 residues. V dropped 6 bases and J dropped 6; count of bases not matched to a gene: 9. Germline V lookup: CDR1 SNHLY, CDR2 FYNNEI. DNA for the CDR3: TGTGCCAGCAGATCCTACCAGGGGGCGTATGAAAAACTGTTTTTT. The encoded protein is CASRSYQGAYEKLFF.

This clone was seen more than once but under ten times. This sequence joins TRBV7-9 and TRBJ2-5; TRBD1 matches 9 bases. In germline, CDR1 is SEHNR, CDR2 FQNEAQ (reference sequence). CDR3 size: 14 residues. The V gene end was trimmed by 5 bases and the J gene end by 5 bases; junction bases not matched to a gene: 6. In DNA, the CDR3 is TGTGCCAGCAGCGACACAGGGGGCGGTGAGACCCAGTACTTC. Translation gives CASSDTGGGETQYF.

The V call is TRBV5-4, the J call TRBJ2-1, with 11 bases identical to TRBD2. The J segment lost 2 bases and the V segment lost 6 bases, leaving 4 bases of the junction unmatched. CDR1 is SGHNT, CDR2 YYREEE, per germline (reference sequence). This CDR3 region has 15 residues. In nucleotides, the CDR3 is TGTGCCAGCAAGGAGGGACTAGCGGCCTACAATGAGCAGTTCTTC. Translation gives CASKEGLAAYNEQFF. Filled out from reference TRBV5-4 and TRBJ2-1, the complete variable domain reads ETGVTQSPTHLIKTRGQQVTLRCSSQSGHNTVSWYQQALGQGPQFIFQYYREEENGRGNFPPRFSGLQFPNYSSELNVNALELDDSALYLCASKEGLAAYNEQFFGPGTRLTVL.

CDR3 DNA: TGCGCCAGCAGCCGGGACAGGGTTCCAGATACGCAGTATTTT. The encoded protein is CASSRDRVPDTQYF. The V and J genes are TRBV5-1 and TRBJ2-3; 9 nucleotides align to TRBD1. The germline V gene encodes CDR1 SGHRS and CDR2 YFSETQ. The CDR3 runs 14 residues. V was clipped by 4 bases and J by 4 bases; unmatched bases: 4.

The chain carries TRBV18 and TRBJ2-1; no definite D call. This CDR3 comprises 14 residues. Germline CDR1 is KGHSH and CDR2 is LQKENI. Trimming shortened V by 0 bases and J by 7 bases, and 10 bases separated the two germline ends. The CDR3 sequence: CASSPPSARNEQFF. CDR3 DNA sequence: TGTGCCAGCTCACCACCGTCTGCGAGGAATGAGCAGTTCTTC.

The V gene is TRBV29-1, the J gene TRBJ2-1, with D possibly being TRBD1 (6 bases). Germline V gene lookup returns CDR1 SQVTM and CDR2 ANQGSEA. With 3 bases removed from V and 1 base from J, the gap between germline ends came to 10 bases. The CDR3 spans 14 residues. The CDR3 nucleotides are TGCAGCGTTGACGACAGGTCTTCCTACAATGAGCAGTTCTTC. Translation gives CSVDDRSSYNEQFF.

This chain connects TRBV25-1 to TRBJ2-2; 10 bases line up with TRBD2. After removal of 3 bases from V and 5 bases from J, the junction contained 9 bases not matched to a gene. Germline lookup yields CDR1 MGHDK and CDR2 SYGVNS. This CDR3 has 17 residues. CDR3 region: CASSEASGRAGTGELFF. CDR3 sequence (DNA): TGTGCCAGCAGTGAGGCGAGCGGGAGGGCCGGGACCGGGGAGCTGTTTTTT. Full variable domain (rest looked up from reference TRBV25-1 and TRBJ2-2): EADIYQTPRYLVIGTGKKITLECSQTMGHDKMYWYQQDPGMELHLIHYSYGVNSTEKGDLSSESTVSRIRTEHFPLTLESARPSHTSQYLCASSEASGRAGTGELFFGEGSRLTVL.

V is TRBV5-1 and J is TRBJ2-2; perhaps TRBD2 as D (5 bases). This CDR3 region has 18 residues. V was shortened by 4 bases and J by 4 bases, with 23 bases between the two germline ends. Germline V lookup: CDR1 SGHRS, CDR2 YFSETQ. The CDR3 DNA reads as TGCGCCAGCAGCCCGCGGACGTTGACACCCGAGGGCACCGGGGAGCTGTTTTTT. Protein product: CASSPRTLTPEGTGELFF. Drawing the rest from reference TRBV5-1 and TRBJ2-2, the complete variable domain is KAGVTQTPRYLIKTRGQQVTLSCSPISGHRSVSWYQQTPGQGLQFLFEYFSETQRNKGNFPGRFSGRQFSNSRSEMNVSTLELGDSALYLCASSPRTLTPEGTGELFFGEGSRLTVL.

V is TRBV5-1 and J is TRBJ2-1, with D maybe TRBD2 (5 bases). The CDR3 contains 14 residues. Germline V CDR1 and CDR2: SGHRS, YFSETQ. Trimming pared 2 bases from V and 7 bases from J, leaving 13 bases between. The CDR3 reads CASSLWEPRNEQFF. CDR3 nucleotide sequence: TGCGCCAGCAGCTTATGGGAGCCGAGGAATGAGCAGTTCTTC.

CDR3 coding DNA: TGTGCCAGCGGTTATGCGGATGAGCAGTTCTTC. Translating it yields CASGYADEQFF. The J gene is TRBJ2-1, the V gene TRBV2; D unclear. CDR3 size: 11 residues. Germline V gene sequence: CDR1 SNHLY, CDR2 FYNNEI. V lost 8 bases, J lost 8 bases, and 10 bases lay in between. Supplemented by reference TRBV2 and TRBJ2-1, the full variable domain reads EPEVTQTPSHQVTQMGQEVILRCVPISNHLYFYWYRQILGQKVEFLVSFYNNEISEKSEIFDDQFSVERPDGSNFTLKIRSTKLEDSAMYFCASGYADEQFFGPGTRLTVL.

For this clone: Other nucleotide sequences in the sample specify the same CDR3. The rearrangement joins TRBV28 to TRBJ1-5; 7 bases agree with TRBD1. The trim removed 9 bases at V and 2 bases at J, leaving 4 bases unmatched. Germline-derived CDR1 and CDR2 are MDHEN and SYDVKM. This CDR3 has 13 residues. CDR3 in DNA: TGTGCCAGTTCCACAGGGGGCAATCAGCCCCAGCATTTT. Its translation is CASSTGGNQPQHF. Full variable domain (remainder filled in from reference TRBV28 and TRBJ1-5): DVKVTQSSRYLVKRTGEKVFLECVQDMDHENMFWYRQDPGLGLRLIYFSYDVKMKEKGDIPEGYSVSREKKERFSLILESASTNQTSMYLCASSTGGNQPQHFGDGTRLSIL.

This rearrangement joins TRBV28 to TRBJ1-4; D gene unclear. Germline CDR1 and CDR2: MDHEN and SYDVKM. This CDR3 comprises 14 residues. Trimming left V 6 bases short and J 6 bases short, with 14 bases between. CDR3: CASSSGESHEKLFF. The DNA for the CDR3 is TGTGCCAGCAGCAGCGGGGAAAGTCATGAAAAACTGTTTTTT.

The CDR3 here is CASSLVGADTTNEKLFF. The CDR3 DNA follows: TGTGCCAGCAGCCTGGTAGGAGCGGATACAACTAATGAAAAACTGTTTTTT. This chain joins TRBV5-6 and TRBJ1-4; D gene unclear. The CDR3 runs 17 residues. V shed 4 bases and J shed 0 bases, with 16 bases lying between them. From germline, CDR1 is SGHDT and CDR2 YYEEEE.

This clone has just one count. The chain has TRBV28 and TRBJ2-1; no clear D. The germline V gene has CDR1 MDHEN and CDR2 SYDVKM. CDR3 length equals 16 residues. V lost 5 bases, J lost 1 base, and 15 bases lay in between. The CDR3 DNA reads TGTGCCAGCAGTGAGGCAACCTGGAGATCCTACAATGAGCAGTTCTTC. Translation: CASSEATWRSYNEQFF.

V usage is TRBV18 and J usage is TRBJ2-1; 10 nucleotides line up with TRBD2. There are 16 residues in the CDR3. Germline V gene sequence: CDR1 KGHSH, CDR2 LQKENI. The trim removed 6 bases at V and 6 bases at J, leaving 11 bases unmatched. CDR3 region: CASSPLAGVGGNEQFF. CDR3 DNA sequence: TGTGCCAGCTCGCCCCTAGCGGGAGTTGGCGGCAATGAGCAGTTCTTC.